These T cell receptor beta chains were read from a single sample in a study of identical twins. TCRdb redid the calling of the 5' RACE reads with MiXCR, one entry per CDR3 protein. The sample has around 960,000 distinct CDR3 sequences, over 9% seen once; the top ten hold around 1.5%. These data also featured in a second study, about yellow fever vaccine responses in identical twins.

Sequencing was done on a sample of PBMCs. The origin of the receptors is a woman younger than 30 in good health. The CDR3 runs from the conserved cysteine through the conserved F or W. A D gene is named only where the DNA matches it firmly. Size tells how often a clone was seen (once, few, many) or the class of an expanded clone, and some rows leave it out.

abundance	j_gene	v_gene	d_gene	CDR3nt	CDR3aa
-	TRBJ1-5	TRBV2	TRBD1	TGTGCCAGCAGATTGACCGGGACAGGCAATCAGCCCCAGCATTTT	CASRLTGTGNQPQHF
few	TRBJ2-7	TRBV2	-	TGTGCCAGCAGTGACCTGGGGGTAGGGCTTTCCTCCTACGAGCAGTACTTC	CASSDLGVGLSSYEQYF
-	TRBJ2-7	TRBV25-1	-	TGTGCCAGCAGTGAATTGGGAGAGCAGTACTTC	CASSELGEQYF
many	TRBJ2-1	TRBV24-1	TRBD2	TGTGCCACCAGTGATCCGACTAGCGGGAGGGGGGATGAGCAGTTCTTC	CATSDPTSGRGDEQFF
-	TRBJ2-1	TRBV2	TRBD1	TGTGCCAGCAGTGATTCCGGGGGAGGACAGGGGCAGTTCTTC	CASSDSGGGQGQFF
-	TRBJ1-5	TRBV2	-	TGTGCCAGCGCATCATCGGGGGCCCGGCAGCCCCAGCATTTT	CASASSGARQPQHF
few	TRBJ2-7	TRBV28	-	TGTGCCAGCAGCTTACTGGACAGGGAGGGCGAGCAGTACTTC	CASSLLDREGEQYF
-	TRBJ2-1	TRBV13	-	TGTGCCAGCAGCTATTCCGACATTGAGCAGTTCTTC	CASSYSDIEQFF
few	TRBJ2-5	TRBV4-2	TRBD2	TGTGCCAGCAGCCAATTTGGGACTAGCGGGGGGGACCAAGAGACCCAGTACTTC	CASSQFGTSGGDQETQYF
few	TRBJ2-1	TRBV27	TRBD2	TGTGCCAGCAGTTTCCGGCCCAGCGGGAGTTATGAGCAGTTCTTC	CASSFRPSGSYEQFF
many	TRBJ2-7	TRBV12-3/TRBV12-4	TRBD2	TGTGCCAGCAGCTTTAGCGGGGCAGAGCAGTACTTC	CASSFSGAEQYF
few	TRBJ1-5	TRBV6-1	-	TGTGCCAGCAGTGAGTGGCCAGTTGTTCAGCCCCAGCATTTT	CASSEWPVVQPQHF